The sequence of this TCR beta chain was determined in a study of T cells in Graves' hyperthyroidism and ophthalmopathy. Study-level information: Peripheral blood specimens were obtained at initial diagnosis, prior to any treatment.

RNA transcripts provided the source from which TCR beta CDR3 regions were amplified. During a first-round RT-PCR of the TCR CDR3, the HTBI primer set was used. TCRdb analysed the multiplex PCR reads with MiXCR anew, one entry per CDR3 protein. The sample records nearly 600,000 distinct CDR3 sequences, around 14% being singletons. Those with hyperthyroidism were 18 to 65 years old, newly diagnosed, and ill for under 2 months. Blood from later-ophthalmopathy patients was taken at first hyperthyroidism diagnosis. The CDR3 has 15 residues. Trimming stripped 0 bases from V and 1 base from J, with 6 bases between. Germline CDR1 and CDR2: SEHNR and FQNEAQ (reference sequence). This clonotype was found many times.

The chain recombines TRBV7-9 with TRBJ2-2; unclear D gene. This TCR came from a woman in her twenties or thirties with Graves' hyperthyroidism that later progressed to Graves' ophthalmopathy. The sequenced sample was blood. CDR3 nucleotides: TGTGCCAGCAGCTTAGCGGGCTTGAACACCGGGGAGCTGTTTTTT. It yields the protein CASSLAGLNTGELFF.